The rows below give T cell receptor beta chains drawn from one sample of a study of T cells in narcolepsy. The data were produced by immunoSEQ multiplex PCR, yet TCRdb's version contains in-frame clones alone and is incomplete. The table lists around 27,000 clones, about 80% of them singletons, with 0.7% to 0.75% in the top ten. The sequenced sample consisted of CD45RA- memory CD4+ T cells from PBMCs. Every receptor here comes from a human donor with narcolepsy. The CDR3 runs from the conserved cysteine through the conserved F or W. The D gene is left open where the match is weak. Expanded clones get a size class; other rows say once, few or many, or leave the size out.

v_call,d_call,clone_size,j_call,cdr3_length,cdr3_nt,cdr3_aa
TRBV7-2,-,-,TRBJ1-5,15,TGTGCCAGCAGCACGACTACCAGTGGCAATCAGCCCCAGCATTTT,CASSTTTSGNQPQHF
TRBV6-6,TRBD2,-,TRBJ2-1,14,TGTGCCAGTTCAAACGGACTAGCCGACAATGAGCAGTTCTTC,CASSNGLADNEQFF
TRBV18,TRBD1,-,TRBJ1-2,15,TGTGCCAGCTCACCACTGGGACAGGGAGGCTATGGCTACACCTTC,CASSPLGQGGYGYTF
TRBV2,-,-,TRBJ1-1,16,TGTGCCAGCAGTGGACGGGACTGGGGGGGGAACACTGAAGCTTTCTTT,CASSGRDWGGNTEAFF
TRBV5-1,-,-,TRBJ2-1,14,TGCGCCAGCACCTCCGTTGGGGGATACAATGAGCAGTTCTTC,CASTSVGGYNEQFF
TRBV6-6,TRBD1,-,TRBJ1-2,15,TGTGCCAGCACACAAATAACAGGGGGAGGCTATGGCTACACCTTC,CASTQITGGGYGYTF
TRBV11-3,-,-,TRBJ2-3,15,TGTGCCAGCAGGGGCGCCGGATACGGCGCAGATACGCAGTATTTT,CASRGAGYGADTQYF
TRBV28,-,-,TRBJ1-2,18,TGTGCCAGCAGTTCGCGGGAAATCAGGGTGGGGGTTAACTATGGCTACACCTTC,CASSSREIRVGVNYGYTF
TRBV5-5,TRBD1,-,TRBJ1-5,15,TGTGCCAGCAGTCGCCAGGGGGAAAGCAATCAGCCCCAGCATTTT,CASSRQGESNQPQHF
TRBV6-6,-,few,TRBJ2-3,11,TGTGCCAGCAGTTCGGCAGATACGCAGTATTTT,CASSSADTQYF
TRBV11-2,-,-,TRBJ2-7,15,TGTGCCAGCAGCTTACGTGCGGGCGCCTCCTACGAGCAGTACTTC,CASSLRAGASYEQYF